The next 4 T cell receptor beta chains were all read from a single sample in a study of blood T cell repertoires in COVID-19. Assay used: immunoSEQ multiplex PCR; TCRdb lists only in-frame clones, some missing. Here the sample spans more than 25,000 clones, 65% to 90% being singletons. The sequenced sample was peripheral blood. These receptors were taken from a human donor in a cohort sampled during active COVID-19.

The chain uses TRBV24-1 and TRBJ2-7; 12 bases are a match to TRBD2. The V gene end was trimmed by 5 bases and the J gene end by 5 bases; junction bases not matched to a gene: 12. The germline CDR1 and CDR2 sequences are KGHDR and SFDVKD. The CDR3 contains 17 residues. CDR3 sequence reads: CATSGASGRAGRDEQYF. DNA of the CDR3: TGTGCCACCAGTGGAGCTAGCGGGAGGGCCGGAAGGGACGAGCAGTACTTC.

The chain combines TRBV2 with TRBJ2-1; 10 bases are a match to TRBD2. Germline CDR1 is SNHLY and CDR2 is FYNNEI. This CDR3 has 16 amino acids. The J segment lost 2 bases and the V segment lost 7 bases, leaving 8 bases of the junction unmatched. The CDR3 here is CASKWEAGGPYNEQFF. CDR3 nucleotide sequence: TGTGCCAGCAAGTGGGAAGCGGGGGGGCCCTACAATGAGCAGTTCTTC.

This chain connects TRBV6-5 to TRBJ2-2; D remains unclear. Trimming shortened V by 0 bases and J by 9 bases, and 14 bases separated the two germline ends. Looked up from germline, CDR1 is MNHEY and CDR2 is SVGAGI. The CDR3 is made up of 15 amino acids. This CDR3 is CASSYSNPQYRELFF. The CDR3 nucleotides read TGTGCCAGCAGTTACTCTAACCCACAGTACAGGGAGCTGTTTTTT.

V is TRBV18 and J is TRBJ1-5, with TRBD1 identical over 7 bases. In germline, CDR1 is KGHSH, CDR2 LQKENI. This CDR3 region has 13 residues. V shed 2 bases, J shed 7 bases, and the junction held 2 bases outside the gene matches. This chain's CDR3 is CASSPDRDQPQHF. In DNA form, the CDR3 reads TGTGCCAGCTCACCAGACAGGGACCAGCCCCAGCATTTT.